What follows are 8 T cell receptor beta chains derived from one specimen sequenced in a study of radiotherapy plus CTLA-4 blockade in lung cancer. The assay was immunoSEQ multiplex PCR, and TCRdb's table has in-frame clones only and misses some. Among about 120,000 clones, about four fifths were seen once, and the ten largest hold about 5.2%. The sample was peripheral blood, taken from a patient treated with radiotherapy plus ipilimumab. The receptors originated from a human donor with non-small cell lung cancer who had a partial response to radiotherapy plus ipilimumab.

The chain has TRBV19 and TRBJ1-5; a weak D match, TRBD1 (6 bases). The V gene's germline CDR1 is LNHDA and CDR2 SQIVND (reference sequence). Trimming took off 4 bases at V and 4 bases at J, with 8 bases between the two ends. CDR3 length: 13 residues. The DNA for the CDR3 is TGTGCCAGTAGTACCGACAGGAATCAGCCCCAGCATTTT. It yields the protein CASSTDRNQPQHF.

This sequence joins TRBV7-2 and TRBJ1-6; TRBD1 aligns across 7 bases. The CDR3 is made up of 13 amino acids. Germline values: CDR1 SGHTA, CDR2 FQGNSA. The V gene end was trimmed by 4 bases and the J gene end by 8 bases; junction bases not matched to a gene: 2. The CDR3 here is CASSYDRDSPLHF. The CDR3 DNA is TGTGCCAGCAGCTACGACAGGGATTCACCCCTCCACTTT.

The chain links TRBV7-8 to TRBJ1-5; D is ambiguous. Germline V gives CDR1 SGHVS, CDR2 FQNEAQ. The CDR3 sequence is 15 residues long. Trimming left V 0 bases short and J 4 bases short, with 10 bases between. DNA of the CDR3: TGTGCCAGCAGCTTAGCAGTGAACTCGAATCAGCCCCAGCATTTT. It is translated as CASSLAVNSNQPQHF.

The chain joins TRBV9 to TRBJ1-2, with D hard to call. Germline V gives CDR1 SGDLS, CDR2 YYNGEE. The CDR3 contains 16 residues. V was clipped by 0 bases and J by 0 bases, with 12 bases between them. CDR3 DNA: TGTGCCAGCAGCGTAGCTACCCGGTCGCCTAACTATGGCTACACCTTC. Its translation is CASSVATRSPNYGYTF.

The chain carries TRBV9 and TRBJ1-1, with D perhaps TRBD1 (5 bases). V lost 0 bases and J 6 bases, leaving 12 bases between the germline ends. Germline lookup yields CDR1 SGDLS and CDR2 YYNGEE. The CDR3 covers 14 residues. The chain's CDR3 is CASSVVSGQAEAFF. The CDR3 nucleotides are TGTGCCAGCAGCGTAGTGTCAGGGCAGGCTGAAGCTTTCTTT.

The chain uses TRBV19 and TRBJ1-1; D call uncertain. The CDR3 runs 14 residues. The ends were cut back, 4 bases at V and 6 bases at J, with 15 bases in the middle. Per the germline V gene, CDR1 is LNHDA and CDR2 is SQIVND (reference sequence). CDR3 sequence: CASSTRRGSPEAFF. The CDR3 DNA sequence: TGTGCCAGTAGTACACGTCGGGGTTCCCCTGAAGCTTTCTTT.

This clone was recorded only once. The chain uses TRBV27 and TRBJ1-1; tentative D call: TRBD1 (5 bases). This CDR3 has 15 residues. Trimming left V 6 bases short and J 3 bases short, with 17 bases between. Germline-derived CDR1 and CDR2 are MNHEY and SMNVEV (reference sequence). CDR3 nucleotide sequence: TGTGCCAGCAGGACTCGACAGACAGAGGACACTGAAGCTTTCTTT. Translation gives CASRTRQTEDTEAFF.

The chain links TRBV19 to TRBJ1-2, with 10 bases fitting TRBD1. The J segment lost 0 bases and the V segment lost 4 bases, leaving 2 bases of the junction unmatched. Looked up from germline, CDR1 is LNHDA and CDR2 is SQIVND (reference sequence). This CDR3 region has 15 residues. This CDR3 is CASSTGQGANYGYTF. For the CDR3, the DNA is TGTGCCAGTAGTACCGGACAGGGGGCTAACTATGGCTACACCTTC.